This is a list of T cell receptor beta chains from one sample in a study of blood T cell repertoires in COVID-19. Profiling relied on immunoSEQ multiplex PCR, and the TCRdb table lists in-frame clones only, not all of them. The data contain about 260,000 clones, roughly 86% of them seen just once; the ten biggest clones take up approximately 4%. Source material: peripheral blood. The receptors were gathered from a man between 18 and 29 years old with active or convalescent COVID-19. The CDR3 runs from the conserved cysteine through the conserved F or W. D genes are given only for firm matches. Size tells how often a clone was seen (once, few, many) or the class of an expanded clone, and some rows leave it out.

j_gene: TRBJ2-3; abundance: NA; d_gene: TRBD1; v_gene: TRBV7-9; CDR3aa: CASSGEGQGTDTQYF; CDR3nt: TGTGCCAGCAGCGGAGAGGGACAGGGCACAGATACGCAGTATTTT
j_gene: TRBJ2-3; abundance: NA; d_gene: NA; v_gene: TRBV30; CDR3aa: CAWNQGLSDTQYF; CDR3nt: TGTGCCTGGAACCAGGGGCTTTCAGATACGCAGTATTTT
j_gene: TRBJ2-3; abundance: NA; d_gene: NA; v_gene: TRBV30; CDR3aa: CASSSSGHRGTDTQYF; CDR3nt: TGTGCCTCTAGTTCTAGCGGCCACAGGGGCACAGATACGCAGTATTTT
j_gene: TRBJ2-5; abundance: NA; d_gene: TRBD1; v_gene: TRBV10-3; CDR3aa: CAISEDRGQETQYF; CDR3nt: TGTGCCATCAGTGAGGACAGGGGGCAAGAGACCCAGTACTTC
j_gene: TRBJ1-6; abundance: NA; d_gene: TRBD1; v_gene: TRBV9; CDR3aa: CASSVGTGLSPLHF; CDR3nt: TGTGCCAGCAGCGTCGGGACAGGGTTGTCACCCCTCCACTTT
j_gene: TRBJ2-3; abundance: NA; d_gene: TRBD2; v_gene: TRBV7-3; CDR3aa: CASSLRASGGADTQYF; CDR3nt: TGTGCCAGCAGCTTACGGGCTAGCGGGGGGGCGGATACGCAGTATTTT
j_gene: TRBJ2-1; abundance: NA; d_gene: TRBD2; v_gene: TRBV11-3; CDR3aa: CASSKNSGRSHNEQFF; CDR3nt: TGTGCCAGCAGCAAAAACAGCGGGAGGTCTCACAATGAGCAGTTCTTC
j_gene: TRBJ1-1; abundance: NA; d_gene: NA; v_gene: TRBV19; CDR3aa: CASRGGALNTEAFF; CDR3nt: TGTGCCAGTAGAGGGGGGGCGCTGAACACTGAAGCTTTCTTT
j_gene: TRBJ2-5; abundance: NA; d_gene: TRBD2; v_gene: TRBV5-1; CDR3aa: CASSQSGRGYQETQYF; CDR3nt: TGCGCCAGCAGCCAGAGCGGGAGGGGGTACCAAGAGACCCAGTACTTC
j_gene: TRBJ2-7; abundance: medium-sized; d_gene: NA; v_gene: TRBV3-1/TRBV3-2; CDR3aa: CASGGPGEGYEQYF; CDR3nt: TGTGCCAGCGGTGGGCCGGGAGAGGGCTACGAGCAGTACTTC
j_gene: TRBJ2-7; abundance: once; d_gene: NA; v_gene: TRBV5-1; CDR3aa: CASSLRTDTYEQYF; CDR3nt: TGCGCCAGCAGCTTGCGGACAGATACCTACGAGCAGTACTTC
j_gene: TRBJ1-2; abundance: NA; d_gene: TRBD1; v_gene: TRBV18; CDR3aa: CASSQDRAYGYTF; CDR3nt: TGTGCCAGCTCCCAGGACAGGGCCTATGGCTACACCTTC
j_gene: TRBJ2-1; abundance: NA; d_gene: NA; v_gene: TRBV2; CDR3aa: CASSVQNEQFF; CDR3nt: TGTGCCAGCAGTGTACAGAATGAGCAGTTCTTC
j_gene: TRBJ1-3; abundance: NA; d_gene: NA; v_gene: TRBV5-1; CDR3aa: CASSLGDSSGNTIYF; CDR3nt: TGCGCCAGCAGCTTGGGAGATAGCTCTGGAAACACCATATATTTT
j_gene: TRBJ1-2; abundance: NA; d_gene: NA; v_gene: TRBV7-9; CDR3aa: CASSYGRGMQGYTF; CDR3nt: TGTGCCAGCAGCTATGGCAGGGGAATGCAAGGCTACACCTTC
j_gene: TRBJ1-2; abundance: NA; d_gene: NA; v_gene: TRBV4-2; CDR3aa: CASSQDQAGVYGYTF; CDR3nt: TGTGCCAGCAGCCAAGATCAGGCAGGGGTCTATGGCTACACCTTC
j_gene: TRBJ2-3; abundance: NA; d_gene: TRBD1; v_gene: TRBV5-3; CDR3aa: CAYIRQGALTDTQYF; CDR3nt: TGTGCCTACATTCGACAGGGCGCTCTCACAGATACGCAGTATTTT
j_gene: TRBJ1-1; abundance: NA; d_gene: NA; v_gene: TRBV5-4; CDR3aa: CASSSLLRTDMNTEAFF; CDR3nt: TGTGCCAGCAGCTCACTCCTAAGGACAGATATGAACACTGAAGCTTTCTTT
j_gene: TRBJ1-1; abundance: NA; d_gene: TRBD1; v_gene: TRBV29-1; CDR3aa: CSEAQGANTEAFF; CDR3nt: TGCAGCGAGGCCCAGGGGGCGAACACTGAAGCTTTCTTT
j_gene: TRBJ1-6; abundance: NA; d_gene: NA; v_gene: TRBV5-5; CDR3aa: CASSLEWSSYNSPLHF; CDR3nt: TGTGCCAGCAGCTTAGAATGGAGCTCCTATAATTCACCCCTCCACTTT
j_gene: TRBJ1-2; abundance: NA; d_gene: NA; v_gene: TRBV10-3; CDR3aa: CAISEPDFRTEGYTF; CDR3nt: TGTGCCATCAGTGAGCCAGACTTTAGGACAGAGGGCTACACCTTC
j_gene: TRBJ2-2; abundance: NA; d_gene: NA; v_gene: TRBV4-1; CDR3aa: CASSQVEGELFF; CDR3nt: TGCGCCAGCAGCCAAGTCGAGGGGGAGCTGTTTTTT
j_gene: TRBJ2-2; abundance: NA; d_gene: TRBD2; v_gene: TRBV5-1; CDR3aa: CASFGLAGSNFPSGELFF; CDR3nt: TGCGCCAGCTTTGGACTAGCGGGATCTAATTTTCCCAGCGGGGAGCTGTTTTTT
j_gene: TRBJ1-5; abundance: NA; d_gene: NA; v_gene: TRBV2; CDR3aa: CASSGAEGQPQHF; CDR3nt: TGTGCCAGCAGTGGCGCGGAGGGTCAGCCCCAGCATTTT
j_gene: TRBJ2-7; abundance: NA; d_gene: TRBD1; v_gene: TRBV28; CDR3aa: CASRRDRGSYEQYF; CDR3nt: TGTGCCAGCAGAAGGGACAGGGGCTCCTACGAGCAGTACTTC
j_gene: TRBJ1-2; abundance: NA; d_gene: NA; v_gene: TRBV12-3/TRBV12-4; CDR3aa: CASSFNNYGYTF; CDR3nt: TGTGCCAGCAGTTTTAATAACTATGGCTACACCTTC
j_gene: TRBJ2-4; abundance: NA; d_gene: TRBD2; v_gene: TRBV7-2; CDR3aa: CASRKGASGVAKNIQYF; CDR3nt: TGTGCCAGCAGGAAGGGGGCTAGCGGGGTAGCCAAAAACATTCAGTACTTC
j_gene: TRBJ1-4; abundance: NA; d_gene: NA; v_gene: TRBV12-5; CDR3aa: CASGFKSSLTTNEKLFF; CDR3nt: TGTGCTAGTGGTTTTAAATCCTCTCTTACAACTAATGAAAAACTGTTTTTT
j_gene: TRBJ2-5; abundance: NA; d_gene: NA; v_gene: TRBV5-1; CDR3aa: CASSENSGVQETQYF; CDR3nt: TGCGCCAGCAGCGAAAATAGCGGTGTCCAAGAGACCCAGTACTTC
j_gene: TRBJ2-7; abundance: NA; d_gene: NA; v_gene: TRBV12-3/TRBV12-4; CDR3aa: CASSTGYEQYF; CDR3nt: TGTGCCAGTTCTACAGGTTACGAGCAGTACTTC
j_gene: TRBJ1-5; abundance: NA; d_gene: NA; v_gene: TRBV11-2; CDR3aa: CASSLDLSNQPQHF; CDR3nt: TGTGCCAGCAGCTTAGATCTTAGCAATCAGCCCCAGCATTTT
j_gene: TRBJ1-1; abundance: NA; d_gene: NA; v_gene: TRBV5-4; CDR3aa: CASSLVGHPNTEAFF; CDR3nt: TGTGCCAGCAGCTTGGTGGGACACCCGAACACTGAAGCTTTCTTT
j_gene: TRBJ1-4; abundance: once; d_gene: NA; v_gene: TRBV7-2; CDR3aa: CASSLDSGEVEKLFF; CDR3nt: TGTGCCAGCAGCTTAGACTCTGGGGAGGTAGAAAAACTGTTTTTT
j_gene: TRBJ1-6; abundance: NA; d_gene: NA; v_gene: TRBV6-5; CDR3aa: CASMSGQKNSPLHF; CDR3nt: TGTGCCAGCATGAGCGGGCAGAAGAATTCACCCCTCCACTTT
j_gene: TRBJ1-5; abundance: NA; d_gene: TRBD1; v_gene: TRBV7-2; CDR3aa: CASSSPDRGSQPQHF; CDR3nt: TGTGCCAGCAGCTCCCCGGACAGGGGCAGTCAGCCCCAGCATTTT
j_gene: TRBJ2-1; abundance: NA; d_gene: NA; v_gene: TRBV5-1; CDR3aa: CASSAGTLPYNEQFF; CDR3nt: TGCGCCAGCAGCGCCGGGACTCTCCCTTACAATGAGCAGTTCTTC
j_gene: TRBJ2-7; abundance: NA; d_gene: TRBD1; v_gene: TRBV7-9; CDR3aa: CASSFQGAPSYEQYF; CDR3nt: TGTGCCAGCAGCTTTCAGGGGGCCCCCTCCTACGAGCAGTACTTC
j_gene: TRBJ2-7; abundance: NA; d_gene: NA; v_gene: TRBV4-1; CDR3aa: CASSQDQGYEQYF; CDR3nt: TGCGCCAGCAGCCAAGATCAGGGGTACGAGCAGTACTTC
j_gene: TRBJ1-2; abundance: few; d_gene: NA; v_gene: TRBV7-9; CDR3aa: CASSYLDGQTYGYTF; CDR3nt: TGTGCCAGCAGCTACTTGGATGGACAGACCTATGGCTACACCTTC
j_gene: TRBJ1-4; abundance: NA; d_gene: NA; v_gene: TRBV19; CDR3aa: CASRQGIGEKLFF; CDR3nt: TGTGCCAGTAGGCAGGGGATAGGAGAAAAACTGTTTTTT
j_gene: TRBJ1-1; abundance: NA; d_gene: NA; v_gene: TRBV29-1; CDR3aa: CSAGFETEAFF; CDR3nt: TGCAGCGCCGGGTTTGAGACTGAAGCTTTCTTT
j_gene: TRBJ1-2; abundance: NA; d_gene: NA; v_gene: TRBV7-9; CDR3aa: CASSLEANYGYTF; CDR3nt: TGTGCCAGCAGCTTGGAGGCTAACTATGGCTACACCTTC
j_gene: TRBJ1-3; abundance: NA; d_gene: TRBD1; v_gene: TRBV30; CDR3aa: CSGQGYSGNTIYF; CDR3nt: TGTTCCGGACAGGGGTACTCTGGAAACACCATATATTTT
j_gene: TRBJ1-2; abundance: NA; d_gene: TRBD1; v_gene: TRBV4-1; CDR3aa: CASSQDADRGYGYTF; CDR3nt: TGCGCCAGCAGCCAAGATGCGGACAGGGGGTATGGCTACACCTTC
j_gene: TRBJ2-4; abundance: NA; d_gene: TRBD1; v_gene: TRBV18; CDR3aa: CASSPLQGENIQYF; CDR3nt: TGTGCCAGCTCACCACTCCAGGGGGAAAACATTCAGTACTTC
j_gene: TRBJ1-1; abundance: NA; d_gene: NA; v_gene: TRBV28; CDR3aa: CASRPGILNTEAFF; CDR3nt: TGTGCCAGCAGGCCAGGGATCTTGAACACTGAAGCTTTCTTT
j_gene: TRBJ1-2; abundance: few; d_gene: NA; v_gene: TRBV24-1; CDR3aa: CALGGPGYTF; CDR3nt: TGTGCTCTCGGGGGGCCTGGCTACACCTTC
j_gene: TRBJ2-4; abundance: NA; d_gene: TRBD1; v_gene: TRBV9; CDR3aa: CASSGDRGLQYF; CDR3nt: TGTGCCAGCAGCGGCGACAGGGGCCTTCAGTACTTC
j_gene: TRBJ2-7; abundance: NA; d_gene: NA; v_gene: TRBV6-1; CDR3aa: CASSEAPRPDYEQYF; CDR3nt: TGTGCCAGCAGTGAAGCGCCCAGGCCTGACTACGAGCAGTACTTC
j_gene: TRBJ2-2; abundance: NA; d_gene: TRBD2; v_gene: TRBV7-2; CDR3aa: CASSPGGTGELFF; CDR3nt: TGTGCCAGCTCGCCGGGAGGCACCGGGGAGCTGTTTTTT
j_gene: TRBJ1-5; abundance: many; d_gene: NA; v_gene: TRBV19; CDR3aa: CASRDSPIYSNQPQHF; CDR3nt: TGTGCCAGTAGGGACAGCCCGATCTATAGCAATCAGCCCCAGCATTTT
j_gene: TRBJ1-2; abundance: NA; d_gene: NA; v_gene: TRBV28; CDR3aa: CASSFGLGTGGNAYGYTF; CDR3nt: TGTGCCAGCAGTTTCGGCCTTGGGACGGGGGGTAACGCCTATGGCTACACCTTC
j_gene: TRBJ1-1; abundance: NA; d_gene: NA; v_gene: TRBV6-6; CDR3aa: CASIRAMNTEAFF; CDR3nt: TGTGCCAGCATTCGGGCCATGAACACTGAAGCTTTCTTT
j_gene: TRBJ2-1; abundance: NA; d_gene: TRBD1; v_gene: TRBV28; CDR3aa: CASHGTGENEQFF; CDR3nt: TGTGCCAGCCACGGGACAGGGGAGAATGAGCAGTTCTTC
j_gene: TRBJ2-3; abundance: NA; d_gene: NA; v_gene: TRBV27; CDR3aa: CASRPSRGRIADTQYF; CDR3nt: TGTGCCAGCAGACCTTCGCGGGGAAGGATCGCAGATACGCAGTATTTT
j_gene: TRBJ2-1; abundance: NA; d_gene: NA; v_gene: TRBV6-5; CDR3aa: CASSPGTAGPNEQFF; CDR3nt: TGTGCCAGCAGCCCCGGGACTGCAGGGCCCAATGAGCAGTTCTTC